One and the same sample provided the 12 T cell receptor beta chains below, sequenced in a study of T cell repertoires in cytomegalovirus infection. TCRdb independently ran MiXCR on the reads; one entry per CDR3 protein. The sample carries 100,000 to 150,000 distinct CDR3 sequences, 20% to 30% recorded once. Antigens for these TCRs are unknown. Sequencing was carried out using PBMCs, sequenced either directly or after in vitro stimulation (not recorded which). These receptor sequences come from a human donor in good health (CMV status not recorded). Some clones in this sample may be carry-over from other donors' samples.

In this sample, this clonotype is large. This chain links TRBV24-1 with TRBJ2-7; TRBD2 aligns across 11 bases. The CDR3 contains 14 residues. V gave up 3 bases and J gave up 3 bases; unmatched junction bases: 0. Germline V lookup: CDR1 KGHDR, CDR2 SFDVKD. This CDR3 reads CATSDGTSGYEQYF. The DNA of the CDR3 is TGTGCCACCAGTGATGGGACTAGCGGCTACGAGCAGTACTTC.

This clonotype was seen a few times. The chain joins TRBV25-1 to TRBJ1-5, with D uncertain. The V gene lost 1 base and the J gene lost 4 bases, with 14 bases spanning the gap. The CDR3 runs to 16 residues. Germline CDR1 reads MGHDK; CDR2 reads SYGVNS. The CDR3 is CASSESYFGQNQPQHF. As DNA, the CDR3 is TGTGCCAGCAGTGAATCATATTTCGGGCAGAATCAGCCCCAGCATTTT.

The chain is built from TRBV18 and TRBJ2-3, with a tentative D call TRBD1 (5 bases). The CDR3 extends over 15 amino acids. Germline CDR1 KGHSH, CDR2 LQKENI. Trimming removed 1 base at V and 1 base at J, with 9 bases between. In DNA, the CDR3 is TGTGCCAGCTCACCACGGCTCAGGGGCACAGATACGCAGTATTTT. This gives the protein CASSPRLRGTDTQYF.

This chain joins TRBV15 and TRBJ2-4; 14 bases are shared with TRBD2. The CDR3 is 15 amino acids. The trim removed 5 bases at V and 7 bases at J, leaving 4 bases unmatched. Germline CDR1 and CDR2: LNHNV and YYDKDF (reference sequence). CDR3 amino acids: CATSSRTSGRNIQYF. The CDR3 DNA is TGTGCCACCAGCTCAAGGACTAGCGGGAGGAACATTCAGTACTTC. Supplemented by reference TRBV15 and TRBJ2-4, the full variable domain reads DAMVIQNPRYQVTQFGKPVTLSCSQTLNHNVMYWYQQKSSQAPKLLFHYYDKDFNNEADTPDNFQSRRPNTSFCFLDIRSPGLGDTAMYLCATSSRTSGRNIQYFGAGTRLSVL.

This clonotype is a singleton in its sample. The chain combines TRBV20-1 with TRBJ2-3; TRBD2 matches 11 bases. CDR1 DFQATT and CDR2 SNEGSKA come from the germline V gene (reference sequence). The CDR3 has 16 amino acids. With V trimmed by 5 bases and J by 2 bases, 9 bases remained unmatched. The CDR3 bases are TGCAGTGCTTCTCATCGGACTAGCGGGTACACAGATACGCAGTATTTT. Translated: CSASHRTSGYTDTQYF.

This clonotype was seen at least ten times. The chain is built from TRBV7-2 and TRBJ2-3, with TRBD2 matching 7 bases. Unmatched junction bases numbered 15, after V lost 2 bases and J lost 7 bases. CDR1 SGHTA and CDR2 FQGNSA come from the germline V gene. This CDR3 comprises 17 residues. The CDR3 here is CASSLRTAERGLNTQYF. CDR3 nucleotides: TGTGCCAGCAGCTTACGGACGGCGGAGCGGGGCCTTAATACGCAGTATTTT.

At least ten counts were recorded for this clonotype. The chain recombines TRBV7-8 with TRBJ2-7; 8 bases are shared with TRBD1. This CDR3 region has 17 residues. The germline CDR1 and CDR2 sequences are SGHVS and FQNEAQ. The trim removed 5 bases at V and 2 bases at J, leaving 14 bases unmatched. The CDR3 protein is CASSPPAGDRRPYEQYF. The CDR3 region has the DNA TGTGCCAGCAGCCCGCCCGCTGGGGACAGGCGCCCCTACGAGCAGTACTTC.

The genes are TRBV20-1 and TRBJ2-5; a possible D gene is TRBD2 (5 bases). Germline values: CDR1 DFQATT, CDR2 SNEGSKA (reference sequence). Trimming took 0 bases from V and 3 from J, leaving 8 bases between them. CDR3 length: 13 amino acids. In DNA, the CDR3 is TGCAGTGCTAGAGATGACTATAAAGAGACCCAGTACTTC. Amino acid sequence: CSARDDYKETQYF.

This clonotype was observed a handful of times. V and J are TRBV2 and TRBJ1-1, with TRBD1 as a possible D gene (5 bases). Trimming stripped 8 bases from V and 5 bases from J, with 6 bases between. CDR1 SNHLY and CDR2 FYNNEI come from the germline V gene. This CDR3 is 10 amino acids long. The CDR3 region has the DNA TGTGCCAGCGGGGGAACTGAAGCTTTCTTT. Amino acid sequence: CASGGTEAFF.

The chain joins TRBV7-2 to TRBJ1-1; D unclear. V was cut by 1 base and J by 4 bases, with 4 bases left in between. The CDR3 is 12 amino acids. CDR1 is SGHTA and CDR2 is FQGNSA in the germline V gene. CDR3 nucleotide sequence: TGTGCCAGCAGCTTAGGGTTCACTGAAGCTTTCTTT. It specifies CASSLGFTEAFF.

This clonotype was observed a few times. The V call is TRBV19, the J call TRBJ2-3, with 8 bases lining up with TRBD1. Per germline, CDR1 LNHDA and CDR2 SQIVND (reference sequence). The CDR3 consists of 9 residues. V lost 9 bases, J lost 13 bases, and 3 bases stayed unmatched. The CDR3 DNA reads TGTGCCAGGGGACAGGCAGAGTATTTT. This translates into CARGQAEYF.

This clonotype has a handful of counts. The chain combines TRBV5-6 with TRBJ2-7, with 9 bases that match TRBD1. The germline CDR1 and CDR2 sequences are SGHDT and YYEEEE. V shed 4 bases, J shed 3 bases, and the junction held 14 bases outside the gene matches. This CDR3 has 17 amino acids. Here the CDR3 DNA reads TGTGCCAGCAGCATTTGGACAGGGGCCCGGGGAAGCTACGAGCAGTACTTC. This sequence encodes CASSIWTGARGSYEQYF.